A selection of T cell receptor beta chains follows, all from one sample in a study of blood T cells in healthy people across ages. TCRdb called the 5' RACE reads again in MiXCR, with one record for every CDR3 protein. The data contain some 1.5 million distinct CDR3 sequences, over 25% of them singletons. What was sequenced was blood. Every receptor here comes from a woman in her twenties or thirties in good health. The CDR3 runs from the conserved cysteine through the conserved F or W. Fields, in order: V gene, D gene, clone size, J gene, CDR3 protein, CDR3 DNA. D genes are given only for firm matches. Clone sizes are given selectively: once, few, many, or a class where the clone is expanded.

V gene: TRBV6-2/TRBV6-3; D gene: .; clone size: .; J gene: TRBJ2-1; CDR3 protein: CASSYGQLLNEQFF; CDR3 DNA: TGTGCCTCCTCCTACGGACAGCTTCTCAATGAGCAGTTCTTC
V gene: TRBV29-1; D gene: .; clone size: .; J gene: TRBJ2-3; CDR3 protein: CSVKTGGMFDTQYF; CDR3 DNA: TGCAGCGTGAAAACAGGTGGAATGTTTGATACGCAGTATTTT
V gene: TRBV5-1; D gene: TRBD2; clone size: few; J gene: TRBJ2-3; CDR3 protein: CASSRLGTSGGTTLDTQYF; CDR3 DNA: TGCGCCAGCAGCCGACTCGGGACTAGCGGGGGTACTACCTTGGATACGCAGTATTTT
V gene: TRBV7-2; D gene: .; clone size: few; J gene: TRBJ1-6; CDR3 protein: CASSLDPVGSYNSPLHF; CDR3 DNA: TGTGCCAGCAGCTTAGATCCGGTGGGATCCTATAATTCACCCCTCCACTTT
V gene: TRBV5-1; D gene: TRBD1; clone size: .; J gene: TRBJ1-1; CDR3 protein: CASSPTQGVTEAFF; CDR3 DNA: TGCGCCAGCAGCCCCACACAGGGGGTCACTGAAGCTTTCTTT
V gene: TRBV6-2/TRBV6-3; D gene: .; clone size: .; J gene: TRBJ2-3; CDR3 protein: CASSYRSNTQYF; CDR3 DNA: TGTGCCAGCAGTTACCGGTCGAATACGCAGTATTTT
V gene: TRBV7-2; D gene: TRBD2; clone size: many; J gene: TRBJ2-5; CDR3 protein: CASSLSGTSGQETQYF; CDR3 DNA: TGTGCCAGTAGCTTGTCCGGGACTAGCGGCCAAGAGACCCAGTACTTC
V gene: TRBV29-1; D gene: .; clone size: .; J gene: TRBJ1-2; CDR3 protein: CSVEDRSKDNYGYTF; CDR3 DNA: TGCAGCGTTGAAGATAGATCAAAAGATAACTATGGCTACACCTTC
V gene: TRBV5-1; D gene: .; clone size: .; J gene: TRBJ2-5; CDR3 protein: CASSLTGSHQETQYF; CDR3 DNA: TGCGCCAGCAGCTTGACAGGGTCCCACCAAGAGACCCAGTACTTC
V gene: TRBV12-3/TRBV12-4; D gene: .; clone size: .; J gene: TRBJ2-1; CDR3 protein: CASSSQDEQFF; CDR3 DNA: TGTGCCAGCAGTTCCCAGGATGAGCAGTTCTTC
V gene: TRBV10-3; D gene: TRBD1; clone size: .; J gene: TRBJ1-5; CDR3 protein: CAISDLGQREQPQHF; CDR3 DNA: TGTGCCATCAGTGACCTGGGACAGCGAGAGCAGCCCCAGCATTTT
V gene: TRBV2; D gene: .; clone size: .; J gene: TRBJ2-5; CDR3 protein: CASSGDLGQETQYF; CDR3 DNA: TGTGCCAGCAGCGGGGATCTTGGTCAGGAGACCCAGTACTTC
V gene: TRBV24-1; D gene: TRBD1; clone size: .; J gene: TRBJ2-1; CDR3 protein: CATSDPPGQGNNEQFF; CDR3 DNA: TGTGCCACCAGTGATCCGCCGGGACAGGGGAACAATGAGCAGTTCTTC
V gene: TRBV24-1; D gene: .; clone size: .; J gene: TRBJ2-6; CDR3 protein: CATSGKAAGANVLTF; CDR3 DNA: TGTGCCACCAGTGGAAAAGCGGCGGGGGCCAACGTCCTGACTTTC
V gene: TRBV7-2; D gene: TRBD1; clone size: .; J gene: TRBJ1-2; CDR3 protein: CASSRLQGWYGYTF; CDR3 DNA: TGTGCCAGCAGCCGTTTACAGGGGTGGTATGGCTACACCTTC
V gene: TRBV27; D gene: .; clone size: many; J gene: TRBJ2-7; CDR3 protein: CASSLLRSSYEQYF; CDR3 DNA: TGTGCCAGCAGTTTGCTTAGGAGCTCCTACGAGCAGTACTTC
V gene: TRBV30; D gene: .; clone size: few; J gene: TRBJ2-1; CDR3 protein: CAWRRGLEYNEQFF; CDR3 DNA: TGTGCCTGGAGGCGTGGGCTGGAATACAATGAGCAGTTCTTC
V gene: TRBV5-8; D gene: .; clone size: .; J gene: TRBJ1-2; CDR3 protein: CASSVGHVGTYGYTF; CDR3 DNA: TGTGCCAGCAGCGTGGGTCACGTCGGAACCTATGGCTACACCTTC
V gene: TRBV5-4; D gene: TRBD2; clone size: .; J gene: TRBJ2-1; CDR3 protein: CASSPGGLASSYNEQFF; CDR3 DNA: TGTGCCAGCAGCCCAGGAGGACTAGCGAGTTCCTACAATGAGCAGTTCTTC
V gene: TRBV6-6; D gene: .; clone size: few; J gene: TRBJ2-1; CDR3 protein: CASSAVGAGPYNEQFF; CDR3 DNA: TGTGCCAGCAGTGCCGTAGGGGCGGGGCCCTACAATGAGCAGTTCTTC
V gene: TRBV7-2; D gene: .; clone size: few; J gene: TRBJ1-2; CDR3 protein: CASSLDRVKGYTF; CDR3 DNA: TGTGCCAGCAGCTTAGATAGGGTGAAGGGCTACACCTTC
V gene: TRBV7-6; D gene: .; clone size: many; J gene: TRBJ2-3; CDR3 protein: CASSYRGGTDTQYF; CDR3 DNA: TGTGCCAGCAGCTACCGGGGAGGCACAGATACGCAGTATTTT
V gene: TRBV2; D gene: .; clone size: .; J gene: TRBJ1-1; CDR3 protein: CASSASPGLAGEAEAFF; CDR3 DNA: TGTGCCAGCAGCGCCTCCCCCGGCCTAGCAGGAGAGGCGGAAGCTTTCTTT